Below are 5 T cell receptor beta chains sequenced from a single sample in a study of identical twins. From the 5' RACE reads, TCRdb called clonotypes with MiXCR, one entry per CDR3 protein. Found here are some 560,000 distinct CDR3 sequences, more than 9% of them singletons; the top ten hold roughly 3.2%. This sample also belongs to another study, concerning yellow fever vaccine responses in identical twins.

Sequencing input: PBMCs. The receptors were gathered from a young woman in good health.

This clonotype was observed at least ten times. The rearrangement joins TRBV27 to TRBJ2-1, with D perhaps given as TRBD1 or TRBD2 (5 bases each). The V end lost 2 bases, the J end lost 5 bases, and 10 bases lay between the germline ends. Per germline, CDR1 MNHEY and CDR2 SMNVEV (reference sequence). CDR3 length: 14 residues. CDR3 nucleotide sequence: TGTGCCAGCAGTTTAGGGACCCCCAACAATGAGCAGTTCTTC. This sequence encodes CASSLGTPNNEQFF.

This clonotype was seen repeatedly, ten times or more. The chain employs TRBV6-1 and TRBJ2-5, with a possible D match to TRBD2 (6 bases). CDR3 length: 16 residues. V was clipped by 2 bases and J by 4 bases, with 17 bases between them. Germline V gives CDR1 MNHNS, CDR2 SASEGT. CDR3 sequence (DNA): TGTGCCAGCAGTGAATCTCACCTCAGGAGGGGAGAGACCCAGTACTTC. The encoded protein is CASSESHLRRGETQYF.

The rearrangement joins TRBV7-2 to TRBJ2-2, with D tentatively TRBD2 (6 bases). Germline lookup yields CDR1 SGHTA and CDR2 FQGNSA. CDR3 length equals 15 residues. V dropped 5 bases and J dropped 6 bases, with 16 bases sitting between them. In nucleotides, the CDR3 is TGTGCCAGCAGCCTTGGGCGGAGGGGTGCCGGGGAGCTGTTTTTT. Its protein is CASSLGRRGAGELFF.

The CDR3 bases are TGTGCCAGCAGCTTTCTAGCGGGGCACGACAATGAGCAGTTCTTC. Translating gives CASSFLAGHDNEQFF. The V and J genes are TRBV5-4 and TRBJ2-1; 9 positions agree with TRBD2. The junction had 5 bases not matched to a gene; V was cut back by 2 bases and J by 5 bases. The germline gives CDR1 SGHNT, CDR2 YYREEE (reference sequence). The CDR3 is made up of 15 amino acids.

This clonotype occurred a few times. The gene calls are TRBV7-9 and TRBJ2-7; 10 bases fit TRBD1. The CDR3 is 15 residues long. Germline V gives CDR1 SEHNR, CDR2 FQNEAQ (reference sequence). The junction had 10 bases not matched to a gene; V was cut back by 4 bases and J by 7 bases. The CDR3 region is CASSSPDRGMGEQYF. DNA of the CDR3: TGTGCCAGCAGCTCCCCGGACAGGGGGATGGGAGAGCAGTACTTC.